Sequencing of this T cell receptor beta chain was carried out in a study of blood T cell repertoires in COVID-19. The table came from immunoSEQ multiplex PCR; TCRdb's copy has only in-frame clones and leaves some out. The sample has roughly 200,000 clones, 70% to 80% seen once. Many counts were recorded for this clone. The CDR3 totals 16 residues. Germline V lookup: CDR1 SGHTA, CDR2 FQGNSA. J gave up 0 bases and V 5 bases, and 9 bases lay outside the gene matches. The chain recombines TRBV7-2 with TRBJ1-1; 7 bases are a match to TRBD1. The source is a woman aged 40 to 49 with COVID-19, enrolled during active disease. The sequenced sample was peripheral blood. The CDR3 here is CASSPAPTGMNTEAFF. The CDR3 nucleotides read TGTGCCAGCAGCCCTGCCCCGACAGGGATGAACACTGAAGCTTTCTTT.